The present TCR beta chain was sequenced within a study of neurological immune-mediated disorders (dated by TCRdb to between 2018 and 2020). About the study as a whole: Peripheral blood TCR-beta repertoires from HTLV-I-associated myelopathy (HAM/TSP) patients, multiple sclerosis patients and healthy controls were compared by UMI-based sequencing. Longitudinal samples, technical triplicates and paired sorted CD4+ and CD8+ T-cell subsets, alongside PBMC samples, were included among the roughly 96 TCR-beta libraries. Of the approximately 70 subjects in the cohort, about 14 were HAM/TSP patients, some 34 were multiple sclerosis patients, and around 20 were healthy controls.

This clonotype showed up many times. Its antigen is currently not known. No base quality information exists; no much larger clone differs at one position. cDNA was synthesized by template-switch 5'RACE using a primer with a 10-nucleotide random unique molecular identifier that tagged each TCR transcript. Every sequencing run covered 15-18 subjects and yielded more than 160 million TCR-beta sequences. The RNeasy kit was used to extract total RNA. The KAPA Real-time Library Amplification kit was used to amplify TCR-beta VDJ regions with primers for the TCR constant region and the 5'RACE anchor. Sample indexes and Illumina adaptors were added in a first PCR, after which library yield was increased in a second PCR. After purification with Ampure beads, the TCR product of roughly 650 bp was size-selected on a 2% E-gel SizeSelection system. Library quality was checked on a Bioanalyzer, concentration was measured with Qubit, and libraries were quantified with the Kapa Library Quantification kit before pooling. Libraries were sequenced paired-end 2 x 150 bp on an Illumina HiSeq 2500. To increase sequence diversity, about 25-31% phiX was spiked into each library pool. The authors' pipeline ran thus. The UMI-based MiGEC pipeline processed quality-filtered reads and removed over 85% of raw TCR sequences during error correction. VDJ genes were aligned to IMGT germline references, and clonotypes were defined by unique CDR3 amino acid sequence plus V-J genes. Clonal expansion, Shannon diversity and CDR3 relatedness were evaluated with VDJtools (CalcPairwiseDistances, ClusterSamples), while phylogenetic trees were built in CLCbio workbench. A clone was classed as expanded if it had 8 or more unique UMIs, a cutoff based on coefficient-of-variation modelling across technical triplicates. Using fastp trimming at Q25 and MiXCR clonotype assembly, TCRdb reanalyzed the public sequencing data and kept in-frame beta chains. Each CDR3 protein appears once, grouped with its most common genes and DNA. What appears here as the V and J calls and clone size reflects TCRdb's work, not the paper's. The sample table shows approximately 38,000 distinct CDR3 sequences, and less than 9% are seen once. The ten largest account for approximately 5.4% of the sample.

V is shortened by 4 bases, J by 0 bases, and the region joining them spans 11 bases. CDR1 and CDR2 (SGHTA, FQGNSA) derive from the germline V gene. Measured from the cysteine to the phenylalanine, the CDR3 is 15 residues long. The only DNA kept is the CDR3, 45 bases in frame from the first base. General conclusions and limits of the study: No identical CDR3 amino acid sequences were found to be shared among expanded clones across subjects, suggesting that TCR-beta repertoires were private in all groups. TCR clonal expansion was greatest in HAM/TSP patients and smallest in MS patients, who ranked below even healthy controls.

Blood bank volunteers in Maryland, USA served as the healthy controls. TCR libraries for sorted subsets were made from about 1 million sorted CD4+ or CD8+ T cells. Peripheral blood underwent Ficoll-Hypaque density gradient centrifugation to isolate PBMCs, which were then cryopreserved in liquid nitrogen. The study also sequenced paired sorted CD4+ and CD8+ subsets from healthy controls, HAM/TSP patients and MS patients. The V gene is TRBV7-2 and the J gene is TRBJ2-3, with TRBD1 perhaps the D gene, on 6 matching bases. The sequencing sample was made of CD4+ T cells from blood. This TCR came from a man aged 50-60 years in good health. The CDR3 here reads CASSSPGHSTDTQYF. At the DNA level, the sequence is TGTGCCAGCAGCTCGCCGGGACACAGCACAGATACGCAGTATTTT. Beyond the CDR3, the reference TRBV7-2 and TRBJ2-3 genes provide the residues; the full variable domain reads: GAGVSQSPSNKVTEKGKDVELRCDPISGHTALYWYRQSLGQGLEFLIYFQGNSAPDKSGLPSDRFSAERTGGSVSTLTIQRTQQEDSAVYLCASSSPGHSTDTQYFGPGTRLTVL.